Shown below are 3 T cell receptor beta chains from a single sample sequenced in a study of HIV-infected children after antiretroviral therapy interruption. Treatment: PENTA 11 planned treatment interruption arm or continuous ART arm. RNA-based 3' RACE libraries used unique molecular identifiers. Using its own MiXCR run on the 3' RACE reads, TCRdb lists one record per CDR3 protein. The sample shows approximately 96,000 distinct CDR3 sequences, about 7% of them seen only once. The material was CD45RA+ CD4+ T cells from PBMCs, pooled from several time points, obtained from a donor given antiretroviral therapy, either interrupted or continuous. Subset defined: naive CD4+ CD45RA+ CD45RO- T cells. These receptors were taken from a pool of human donors with HIV.

The table lists this clonotype with many counts. The CDR3 protein is CASSTRGDRAPGYTF. The CDR3, as DNA: TGTGCCAGCAGCACCAGAGGGGACAGGGCCCCTGGCTACACCTTC. The J gene is TRBJ1-2, the V gene TRBV7-3; 9 nucleotides line up with TRBD1. Germline-derived CDR1 and CDR2 are SGHTA and FQGTGA. The V segment lost 5 bases and the J segment 7 bases; nucleotides outside the gene matches: 11. The CDR3 is made up of 15 amino acids. The full variable domain, with the rest looked up from reference TRBV7-3 and TRBJ1-2, is GAGVSQTPSNKVTEKGKYVELRCDPISGHTALYWYRQSLGQGPEFLIYFQGTGAADDSGLPNDRFFAVRPEGSVSTLKIQRTERGDSAVYLCASSTRGDRAPGYTFGSGTRLTVV.

This clonotype has at least ten counts. The gene calls are TRBV5-1 and TRBJ2-7, with D perhaps TRBD1 (6 bases). Trimming pared 2 bases from V and 2 bases from J, leaving 17 bases between. The CDR3 consists of 16 residues. Germline V CDR1 and CDR2: SGHRS, YFSETQ. In DNA form, the CDR3 reads TGCGCCAGCAGCTTTGTCACAGGGATGCGTCCCTACGAGCAGTACTTC. Its protein is CASSFVTGMRPYEQYF.

In this sample, this clonotype turned up many times. The chain has TRBV6-5 and TRBJ2-4, with D hard to call. V lost 0 bases, J lost 1 base, and 7 bases lay in between. CDR1 and CDR2 (germline): MNHEY, SVGAGI. There are 15 residues in the CDR3. CDR3 in amino acids: CASSYSIGAKNIQYF. The DNA for the CDR3 is TGTGCCAGCAGTTACTCGATTGGGGCCAAAAACATTCAGTACTTC.